The clone carrying this T cell receptor (beta chain) appeared many times. The antigen is not known. The sample comes from a study of regulatory T cells in long-lasting Graves disease. Whole-study findings and limits: Patients with persistent disease shared 2,741 public clonotypes, outpacing the roughly 950 shared by new patients.

As to time point: persistent/refractory GD, antithyroid drugs over 5 years with positive TRAb. Isolated PBMC RNA provided the starting material for the TCR library. EDTA tubes collected roughly 10 milliliters of peripheral blood. V was pared by 6 bases and J by 4 bases, with 12 bases between. Looked up from germline, CDR1 is MNHNS and CDR2 is SASEGT. The CDR3 is 13 residues long. The authors built TCR beta libraries using iRepertoire HTBI primers and Arm-PCR of CDR3 regions. From the multiplex PCR reads, TCRdb called clonotypes with MiXCR, one entry per CDR3 protein. This table holds roughly 500,000 distinct CDR3 sequences, under 25% found once.

This TCR came from a female donor with Graves disease. J is TRBJ1-1 and V is TRBV6-1, with D unresolved. The input for sequencing was peripheral blood mononuclear cells (PBMCs), taken when the disease was refractory, from a patient treated with antithyroid drugs. CDR3 loop: CASRALTGTEAFF. The DNA of the CDR3 is TGTGCCAGCAGGGCTTTGACGGGCACTGAAGCTTTCTTT.